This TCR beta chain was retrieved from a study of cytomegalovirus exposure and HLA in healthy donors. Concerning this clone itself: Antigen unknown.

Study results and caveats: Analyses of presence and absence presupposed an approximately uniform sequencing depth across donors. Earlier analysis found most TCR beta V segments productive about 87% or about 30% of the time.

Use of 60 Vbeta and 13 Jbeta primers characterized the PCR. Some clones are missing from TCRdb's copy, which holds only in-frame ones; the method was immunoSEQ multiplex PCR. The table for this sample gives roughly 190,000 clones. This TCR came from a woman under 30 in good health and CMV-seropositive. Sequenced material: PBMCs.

The CDR3 DNA reads as TGTGCCAGCAGTGAAAGGGGACAGGACTATGGCTACACCTTC. It codes for CASSERGQDYGYTF. The rearrangement uses TRBV6-1 and TRBJ1-2; 8 positions match TRBD1. Per germline, CDR1 MNHNS and CDR2 SASEGT. The CDR3 runs 14 residues. The ends lost 2 bases at V and 3 bases at J; junction bases unmatched: 2.